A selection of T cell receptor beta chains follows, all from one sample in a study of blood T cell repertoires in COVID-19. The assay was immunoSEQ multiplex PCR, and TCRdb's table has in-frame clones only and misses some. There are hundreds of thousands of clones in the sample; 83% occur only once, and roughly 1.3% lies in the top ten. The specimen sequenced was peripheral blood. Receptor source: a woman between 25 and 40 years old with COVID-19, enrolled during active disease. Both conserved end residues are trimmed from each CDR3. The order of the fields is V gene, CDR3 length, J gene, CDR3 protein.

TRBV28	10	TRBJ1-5	ATGSGNQPQH
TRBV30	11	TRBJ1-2	AWSPQGFSGYT
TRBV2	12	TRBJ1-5	ASMLREGNQPQH
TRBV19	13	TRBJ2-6	ASSQASSGANVLT
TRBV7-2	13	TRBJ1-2	ASSLGAGGADGYT
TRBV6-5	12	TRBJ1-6	ASSRQGDNSPLH
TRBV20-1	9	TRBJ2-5	SARGQKTQY
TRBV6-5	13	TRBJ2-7	ASSYGGHSSYEQY
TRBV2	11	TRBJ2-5	ASSNRGQETQY
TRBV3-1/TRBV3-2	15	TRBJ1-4	ASSQGGQGAWNEKLF
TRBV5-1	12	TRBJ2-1	ASVPGTSVHEQF
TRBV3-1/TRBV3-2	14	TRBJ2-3	ASSQGRSGFGDTQY
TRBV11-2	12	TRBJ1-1	ASSLEGRNTEAF
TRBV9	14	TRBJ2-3	ASSQSGRTVTDTQY
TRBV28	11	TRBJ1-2	ASVEQTVNGYT
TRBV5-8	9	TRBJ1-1	ASSLRREAF
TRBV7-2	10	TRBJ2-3	ASTRRADTQY
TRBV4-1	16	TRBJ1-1	ASSPSGIMGGMNTEAF
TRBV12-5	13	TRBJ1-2	ASGLVLGEDYGYT
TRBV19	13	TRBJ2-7	ASSSTGGSGNEQY
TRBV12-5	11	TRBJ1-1	ASGLAGEVEAF
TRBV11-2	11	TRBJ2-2	ASSFRASGELF
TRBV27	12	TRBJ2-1	ASSIIAPPGSQF
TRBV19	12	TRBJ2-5	ASSHGGLEETQY
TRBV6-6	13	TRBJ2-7	ASSYSYGSSYEQY
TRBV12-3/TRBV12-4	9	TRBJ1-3	ASSRENTIY
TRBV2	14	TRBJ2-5	ASSGAMHIHQETQY
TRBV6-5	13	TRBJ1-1	ASSYTDTGNTEAF
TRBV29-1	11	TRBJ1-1	SVVAGIGTEAF
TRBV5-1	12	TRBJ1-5	ASSDGGFNQPQH
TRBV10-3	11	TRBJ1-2	AIKPGLDYGYT
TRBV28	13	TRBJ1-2	ASSPPRQGPDGYT
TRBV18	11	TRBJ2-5	ASSPTLGETQY
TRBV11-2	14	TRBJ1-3	ASSLLTVSSGNTIY